These 7 T cell receptor beta chains share one sample of origin, sequenced in a study of CD8 T cells in ankylosing spondylitis. Broader study findings: Ankylosing spondylitis blood seemed to carry a telltale TCR beta motif made of several highly homologous variants.

Via MiXCR, TCRdb re-called the 5' RACE reads, giving one row per CDR3 protein. Among 500,000 to 650,000 distinct CDR3 sequences, about 5.2% were seen once, and the ten largest hold roughly 3.3%. For these TCRs, the target antigens are not known. The source material was blood, either unsorted or a sorted T cell fraction (not recorded which). All receptors derive from a male donor with ankylosing spondylitis.

This chain links TRBV14 with TRBJ1-6; D is undetermined. The ends were cut back, 6 bases at V and 4 bases at J, with 7 bases in the middle. This CDR3 comprises 13 residues. The germline gives CDR1 SGHDN, CDR2 FVKESK. CDR3 nucleotides: TGTGCCAGCAGGCCACAGTATAATTCACCCCTCCACTTT. The encoded protein is CASRPQYNSPLHF.

This clonotype was detected many times. The V call is TRBV24-1, the J call TRBJ2-5; no reliable D call. Trimming pared 3 bases from V and 4 bases from J, leaving 11 bases between. Germline assignment: CDR1 KGHDR and CDR2 SFDVKD. The CDR3 is made up of 14 amino acids. CDR3 in amino acids: CATSDPLLSETQYF. CDR3 in DNA: TGTGCCACCAGTGATCCGCTATTGTCAGAGACCCAGTACTTC.

This clonotype appeared many times. V gene TRBV5-1 combines with J gene TRBJ2-1; TRBD2 aligns across 7 bases. CDR3 size: 15 residues. V lost 4 bases, J lost 7 bases, and 11 bases stayed unmatched. Per germline, CDR1 SGHRS and CDR2 YFSETQ. In nucleotides, the CDR3 is TGCGCCAGCAGCCACACTAGCGTGAGCTTGAATGAGCAGTTCTTC. This encodes CASSHTSVSLNEQFF. Drawing the rest from reference TRBV5-1 and TRBJ2-1, the complete variable domain is KAGVTQTPRYLIKTRGQQVTLSCSPISGHRSVSWYQQTPGQGLQFLFEYFSETQRNKGNFPGRFSGRQFSNSRSEMNVSTLELGDSALYLCASSHTSVSLNEQFFGPGTRLTVL.

This clonotype was recorded many times. The genes are TRBV20-1 and TRBJ2-1; no firm D call. Trimming stripped 6 bases from V and 0 bases from J, with 18 bases between. This CDR3 has 16 residues. Germline V gene data show CDR1 as DFQATT and CDR2 as SNEGSKA (reference sequence). In nucleotides, the CDR3 is TGCAGTGCCCAGAATCCCGCCTTAAGCTCCTACAATGAGCAGTTCTTC. This encodes CSAQNPALSSYNEQFF.

This clonotype was counted a few times. The chain is built from TRBV5-5 and TRBJ2-7; D is perhaps TRBD1 (5 bases). The V and J ends lost 5 bases and 4 bases respectively, with 10 bases between them. Germline CDR1 and CDR2: SGHKS and YYEKEE (reference sequence). The CDR3 consists of 12 residues. DNA for the CDR3: TGTGCCAGCAGACGGACACAGTACGAGCAGTACTTC. Protein: CASRRTQYEQYF.

The sample holds many counts of this clonotype. The chain is built from TRBV24-1 and TRBJ2-1, with TRBD2 matching 7 bases. Trimming took 2 bases from V and 4 from J; bases not matched to a gene: 19. CDR1 KGHDR and CDR2 SFDVKD come from the germline V gene. This CDR3 contains 20 residues. The CDR3 protein is CATSDSDPSATGGAYNEQFF. DNA for the CDR3: TGTGCCACCAGTGATTCTGACCCCTCCGCAACGGGAGGCGCTTACAATGAGCAGTTCTTC.

The sample holds many counts of this clonotype. V is TRBV7-2 and J is TRBJ2-1; TRBD2 aligns across 10 bases. CDR1 and CDR2 from the germline V gene are SGHTA and FQGNSA. V was pared by 5 bases and J by 0 bases, with 4 bases of the junction left unmatched. The CDR3 length is 16 residues. This chain's CDR3 is CASSGLAGGSYNEQFF. The CDR3 DNA reads TGTGCCAGCAGCGGATTAGCGGGAGGCTCCTACAATGAGCAGTTCTTC.